One and the same sample provided the 17 T cell receptor beta chains below, sequenced in a study of tumor-infiltrating lymphocytes in primary liver carcinoma. Taking about 18-30 mg of unsorted bulk tissue, the authors co-extracted RNA and DNA. A primer matching the constant region was used to make TCR beta cDNA from approximately 520 ng of total RNA. TCR beta libraries came from three nested multiplex PCR rounds using slightly modified ARM-PCR. The two initial PCR rounds, 9 to 11 cycles each, used TRBV1-TRBV30 forward and C-beta reverse primers. TCRdb re-called the multiplex PCR reads through MiXCR, storing one row per CDR3 protein. The sample records approximately 190,000 distinct CDR3 sequences, approximately 80% being singletons. The sample was tumor tissue from primary liver carcinoma. Every receptor here comes from a man between 35 and 55 years old with primary liver carcinoma and hepatitis B virus infection.

Concerning this clonotype: A read error is possible here, since a much larger clone lies one base away. The chain joins TRBV28 to TRBJ2-2; perhaps TRBD2 as D (7 bases). In germline, CDR1 is MDHEN, CDR2 SYDVKM. V shed 7 bases and J shed 0 bases, with 15 bases lying between them. The CDR3 has 16 amino acids. This chain's CDR3 is CASIKGGVANTGELFF. The CDR3 bases are TGTGCCAGCATAAAGGGGGGGGTCGCGAACACCGGGGAGCTGTTTTTT.

The chain has TRBV27 and TRBJ2-2; 9 positions agree with TRBD1. Germline V gene sequence: CDR1 MNHEY, CDR2 SMNVEV (reference sequence). The CDR3 is 15 residues long. Trimming at V came to 4 bases and at J to 5 bases, leaving 5 bases not matched to a gene. The CDR3 protein is CASSWGQGWTGELFF. DNA of the CDR3: TGTGCCAGCAGTTGGGGACAGGGATGGACCGGGGAGCTGTTTTTT.

In regard to this clonotype: At one end, the junction sequence differs from germline, possibly due to a read error. The chain uses TRBV6-5 and TRBJ1-1; no clear D. Per germline, CDR1 MNHEY and CDR2 SVGAGI. The CDR3 has 14 amino acids. The CDR3 region is CASSPQDKNTEVFF. The DNA for the CDR3 is TGTGCCAGCAGTCCTCAAGACAAGAACACTGAAGTTTTCTTT.

V gene TRBV29-1 combines with J gene TRBJ2-3, with a tentative D call TRBD2 (8 bases). The CDR3 is 17 amino acids. The germline CDR1 and CDR2 sequences are SQVTM and ANQGSEA. Trimming cost V 4 bases and J 15 bases, with 35 bases left between them. The CDR3 region is CSVGGTSGRGGPDMHYF. CDR3 bases: TGCAGCGTTGGCGGGACTAGTGGGAGAGGGGGCCCAGATATGCATTATTTT.

In the case of this clonotype: Here the CDR3 omits its conserved ending phenylalanine or tryptophan, so a read error is the likely source. This sequence joins TRBV29-1 and TRBJ2-5; unclear D gene. CDR3 length equals 12 residues. Trimming shortened V by 7 bases and J by 0 bases, and 9 bases separated the two germline ends. CDR1 is SQVTM, CDR2 ANQGSEA, per germline. The CDR3 coding sequence is TGCAGCGCCTGGGGTTACCAAGAGACCCAGTACTTA. This encodes CSAWGYQETQYL.

Comments on this clonotype: The conserved phenylalanine or tryptophan normally closing the CDR3 is absent here, so this likely arose from a read error. CDR3 amino acids: CAWKGDRGRNEAFS. The CDR3 DNA reads TGTGCCTGGAAAGGGGACAGGGGGAGAAATGAAGCTTTCTCT. V and J are TRBV30 and TRBJ1-1; 11 bases are shared with TRBD1. The CDR3 runs 14 residues. Germline V gene lookup returns CDR1 GTSNPN and CDR2 SVGIG (reference sequence). J was trimmed by 7 bases and V by 4 bases; bases with no gene match: 8.

As concerns this clonotype: At one of its ends the junction is not consistent with the germline gene, which may arise from a read error. V is TRBV4-3 and J is TRBJ2-7; D not resolved. CDR3 length: 15 residues. Germline CDR1 LGHNA, CDR2 YSLEER. In DNA form, the CDR3 reads TGCGCCAGCAGCCAAGACGCCCAAACCGCGGACGAGCAATACTTC. Translated, it gives CASSQDAQTADEQYF.

As to this clonotype: The junction and the germline gene differ at one end; a read error may be behind it. The chain links TRBV4-2 to TRBJ1-1, with D perhaps matching TRBD1 (5 bases). The CDR3 sequence is 14 residues long. Germline V gene data show CDR1 as LGHNA and CDR2 as YNFKEQ. The chain's CDR3 is CASNRGVENTEALF. As DNA, the CDR3 is TGTGCCAGCAACCGGGGGGTAGAGAACACTGAAGCTCTCTTT.

For this clonotype: This may be a read error: a much more frequent sequence differs by one nucleotide. Lacking the conserved final phenylalanine or tryptophan, this CDR3 likely reflects a read error. The genes are TRBV30 and TRBJ2-1; D is perhaps TRBD2 (6 bases). Germline CDR1 and CDR2: GTSNPN and SVGIG (reference sequence). The germline V and J ends were trimmed by 2 bases and 2 bases, with 16 bases remaining between them. CDR3 length equals 16 residues. The CDR3 here is CAWSRLGGRAYNEQFV. The CDR3 DNA is TGTGCCTGGAGTCGACTAGGAGGTAGGGCCTACAATGAGCAGTTCGTC.

This clonotype was found a few times. Given the absence of the conserved phenylalanine or tryptophan at the CDR3 end, a read error is likely. The V gene is TRBV29-1, the J gene TRBJ2-1; the match to TRBD2 covers 7 bases. CDR1 SQVTM and CDR2 ANQGSEA come from the germline V gene. The CDR3 runs 13 residues. Here the CDR3 DNA reads TGTAGCGTTCGGGACTATGCAAAGAATGAGCAGTTCTTA. Encoded protein: CSVRDYAKNEQFL.

A word on this clonotype: Its ends do not fully match the called genes, so a read error is possible. The chain links TRBV11-2 to TRBJ2-3; 7 bases align to TRBD2. The CDR3 has 17 amino acids. Germline-derived CDR1 and CDR2 are SGHAT and FQNNGV. The CDR3 here is CASSLDPRETSTDTQYF. As DNA, the CDR3 is TGTGCCAGTAGCTTAGATCCGAGGGAGACTAGCACAGATACACAGTATTTT.

Concerning this clonotype itself: At one end the junction does not follow the germline gene, possibly because of a read error. J is TRBJ2-7 and V is TRBV11-2, with no clear D. The CDR3 totals 12 residues. CDR1 is SGHAT and CDR2 is FQNNGV in the germline V gene. Here the CDR3 reads CASSPVGYKQYF. CDR3 coding DNA: TGTGCCAGCAGCCCCGTAGGCTACAAGCAGTACTTC.

About this clonotype: This may come from a read error, since a much larger clone is one base off. Because it lacks the conserved phenylalanine or tryptophan at the end, this CDR3 is likely a read error. This sequence joins TRBV6-5 and TRBJ2-2; D unclear. Germline CDR1 and CDR2: MNHEY and SVGAGI. The CDR3 has 14 residues. The CDR3 DNA sequence: TGTACCAGCAGTTACCTAGGGAACACCGGGGAGCTGTTTTCT. Translating gives CTSSYLGNTGELFS.

Points on this clonotype: The junction shows a germline mismatch at one end, possibly a read error. J is TRBJ2-3 and V is TRBV6-1; 7 positions match TRBD2. CDR1 is MNHNS and CDR2 is SASEGT in the germline V gene. The CDR3 is 16 residues long. The CDR3 DNA sequence: TGTGGCAGCAGTGAAAAGCGGGGACTTCGCACAGATACGCAGTATTTT. Residues: CGSSEKRGLRTDTQYF.

The genes are TRBV29-1 and TRBJ2-3; D may be TRBD2 (6 bases). From germline, CDR1 is SQVTM and CDR2 ANQGSEA. CDR3 length equals 13 residues. The V gene lost 4 bases and the J gene lost 4 bases, with 12 bases spanning the gap. CDR3 sequence (DNA): TGCAGCGTTGTGGGGGACTGGGCAGATACGCAGTATTTT. Translation gives CSVVGDWADTQYF.

This clonotype was found once. V gene TRBV6-2 or TRBV6-3 combines with J gene TRBJ2-7; 9 bases match TRBD2. The germline gives CDR1 MNHEY, CDR2 SVGEGT. The CDR3 sequence is 15 residues long. The CDR3 loop is CTNSTTTSGGYEQYF. CDR3 sequence (DNA): TGTACCAACAGCACTACGACTAGCGGAGGGTACGAGCAGTACTTC.

A remark on this clonotype: One end of the junction is discordant with germline, which a read error may explain. The chain carries TRBV4-1 and TRBJ2-5; tentative D call: TRBD2 (6 bases). The CDR3 loop spans 14 amino acids. Germline CDR1 is MGHRA and CDR2 is YSYEKL. This CDR3 is CASSQDVRREIQYF. The CDR3 coding sequence is TGCGCCAGCAGCCAAGATGTACGTCGGGAGATCCAGTACTTC.